The 8 T cell receptor beta chains below all came from one sample that was sequenced in a study of technical replicates of blood from a few donors. Only in-frame clones appear in the TCRdb table, and some are missing; sequencing was by immunoSEQ multiplex PCR. The repertoire consists of over 90,000 clones, with 95% occurring once and the leading ten covering more than 0.2%. The sequenced sample consisted of T cells isolated from PBMCs. These receptors were taken from a human donor in good health.

V is TRBV2 and J is TRBJ1-2; D unclear. The CDR3 spans 15 residues. The ends were cut back, 4 bases at V and 4 bases at J, with 16 bases in the middle. CDR1 SNHLY and CDR2 FYNNEI come from the germline V gene. The CDR3 nucleotides read TGTGCCAGCAGTGCCCGGTGGGGAGATTCCTATGGCTACACCTTC. This codes for CASSARWGDSYGYTF. Full variable domain (missing parts from reference TRBV2 and TRBJ1-2): EPEVTQTPSHQVTQMGQEVILRCVPISNHLYFYWYRQILGQKVEFLVSFYNNEISEKSEIFDDQFSVERPDGSNFTLKIRSTKLEDSAMYFCASSARWGDSYGYTFGSGTRLTVV.

The genes are TRBV6-1 and TRBJ2-7; 8 bases fit TRBD1. The CDR3 has 15 amino acids. Unmatched junction bases numbered 3, after V lost 0 bases and J lost 2 bases. Germline V gene sequence: CDR1 MNHNS, CDR2 SASEGT. The CDR3 spells CASSEAGTGAYEQYF. The CDR3 DNA reads as TGTGCCAGCAGTGAAGCCGGGACAGGAGCCTACGAGCAGTACTTC.

The genes are TRBV6-1 and TRBJ1-1, with 11 bases identical to TRBD1. Trimming took 3 bases from V and 2 from J; bases not matched to a gene: 2. CDR1 is MNHNS and CDR2 is SASEGT in the germline V gene. The CDR3 contains 15 residues. CDR3 region: CASSDGTGGNTEAFF. The CDR3 coding sequence is TGTGCCAGCAGTGATGGGACAGGGGGAAACACTGAAGCTTTCTTT.

The V and J genes are TRBV5-4 and TRBJ2-1; 15 bases agree with TRBD2. From germline, CDR1 is SGHNT and CDR2 YYREEE (reference sequence). V shed 4 bases, J shed 6 bases, and the junction held 5 bases outside the gene matches. The CDR3 totals 16 residues. CDR3 residues: CASSPGLAGGGNEQFF. CDR3 sequence (DNA): TGTGCCAGCAGCCCGGGACTAGCGGGGGGCGGCAATGAGCAGTTCTTC.

This clone was recorded once. The V gene is TRBV7-2, the J gene TRBJ1-1, with unresolved D. CDR1 is SGHTA and CDR2 is FQGNSA in the germline V gene. Deletions cut 2 bases from V and 1 base from J, with 8 bases between. The CDR3 loop spans 14 amino acids. CDR3 sequence reads: CASSLFSRNTEAFF. CDR3 sequence (DNA): TGTGCCAGCAGCTTATTTAGTCGGAACACTGAAGCTTTCTTT.

The chain carries TRBV19 and TRBJ1-2; 10 bases match TRBD1. Germline CDR1 reads LNHDA; CDR2 reads SQIVND (reference sequence). Trimming cost V 7 bases and J 4 bases; bases outside gene matches: 15. This CDR3 contains 17 residues. CDR3 residues: CASNLGQGTGEIYGYTF. CDR3 nucleotide sequence: TGTGCCAGTAATCTGGGCCAAGGGACAGGGGAGATCTATGGCTACACCTTC.

This sequence joins TRBV5-5 and TRBJ2-7, with D possibly being TRBD1 (5 bases). V was pared by 3 bases and J by 0 bases, with 19 bases between. The CDR3 loop spans 17 amino acids. The germline V gene encodes CDR1 SGHKS and CDR2 YYEKEE (reference sequence). The CDR3 bases are TGTGCCAGCAGCTCGGTGACAGAGTTCTACGTCTCCTACGAGCAGTACTTC. It translates to CASSSVTEFYVSYEQYF.

This clone was found once. This chain links TRBV28 with TRBJ2-7; 8 bases match TRBD2. Looked up from germline, CDR1 is MDHEN and CDR2 is SYDVKM. V dropped 3 bases and J dropped 2; count of bases not matched to a gene: 3. The CDR3 extends over 14 amino acids. The CDR3 loop reads CASSLLAGAYEQYF. The CDR3 bases are TGTGCCAGCAGTTTGCTAGCGGGTGCCTACGAGCAGTACTTC.